The 30 T cell receptor beta chains reported below all come from one sample, sequenced in a study of T cell changes during pregnancy in multiple sclerosis. The assay was immunoSEQ multiplex PCR, and TCRdb's table has in-frame clones only and misses some. The table lists some 60,000 clones, 92% of them singletons. The sample here was peripheral blood, taken in the second trimester of pregnancy. The source is a female donor in good health, enrolled as a control in a pregnancy study.

The chain carries TRBV6-6 and TRBJ1-6, with TRBD1 matching 8 bases. Germline V gives CDR1 MNHNY, CDR2 SVGAGI (reference sequence). V gave up 5 bases and J gave up 3 bases; unmatched junction bases: 6. The CDR3 extends over 16 amino acids. The CDR3 reads CASSNRGVGYNSPLHF. The CDR3 DNA reads as TGTGCCAGCAGTAACAGGGGGGTGGGCTATAATTCACCCCTCCACTTT.

The chain employs TRBV7-6 and TRBJ2-7; 9 nucleotides agree with TRBD2. This CDR3 is 15 amino acids long. V lost 4 bases, J lost 6 bases, and 10 bases stayed unmatched. Germline values: CDR1 SGHVS, CDR2 FNYEAQ. CDR3 in DNA: TGTGCCAGCAGCTCCATAGCGGGAGCCGGCCCCGAGCAGTACTTC. Protein: CASSSIAGAGPEQYF.

In its sample, this clone was seen once. The CDR3 region is CSVEKGTSGYNEQFF. The CDR3 bases are TGCAGCGTTGAAAAGGGGACTAGCGGTTACAATGAGCAGTTCTTC. V and J are TRBV29-1 and TRBJ2-1, with TRBD2 matching over 11 bases. Germline lookup yields CDR1 SQVTM and CDR2 ANQGSEA. This CDR3 comprises 15 residues. J gave up 4 bases and V 2 bases, and 4 bases lay outside the gene matches.

This clone occurred once. This chain joins TRBV5-6 and TRBJ1-2, with TRBD1 identical over 8 bases. The ends lost 5 bases at V and 8 bases at J; junction bases unmatched: 8. CDR3 size: 13 residues. Germline V gene lookup returns CDR1 SGHDT and CDR2 YYEEEE. For the CDR3, the DNA is TGTGCCAGCAGTCATCAGGGGGCGAGGGGCTACACCTTC. Amino acids: CASSHQGARGYTF.

This CDR3 is CASSVRTGYNSPLHF. In nucleotides, the CDR3 is TGCGCCAGCAGCGTACGGACAGGGTATAATTCACCCCTCCACTTT. The V call is TRBV5-1, the J call TRBJ1-6; 8 bases are shared with TRBD1. The length of the CDR3 is 15 residues. Germline CDR1 reads SGHRS; CDR2 reads YFSETQ. With V trimmed by 4 bases and J by 4 bases, 4 bases remained unmatched.

The V and J genes are TRBV30 and TRBJ1-2, with D unresolved. Germline V gives CDR1 GTSNPN, CDR2 SVGIG (reference sequence). The V and J ends lost 0 bases and 8 bases respectively, with 7 bases between them. This CDR3 has 11 residues. This CDR3 reads CAWSVAAGYTF. CDR3 DNA sequence: TGTGCCTGGAGTGTAGCAGCGGGCTACACCTTC.

This chain uses TRBV11-1 with TRBJ2-7; 7 nucleotides align to TRBD2. Per the germline V gene, CDR1 is SGHAT and CDR2 is FQDESV (reference sequence). The CDR3 consists of 14 residues. The trim removed 3 bases at V and 2 bases at J, leaving 4 bases unmatched. For the CDR3, the DNA is TGTGCCAGCAGCTTTACACTAGCGACCTACGAGCAGTACTTC. It translates to CASSFTLATYEQYF.

V usage is TRBV4-2 and J usage is TRBJ2-1; 9 bases fit TRBD1. J was trimmed by 5 bases and V by 2 bases; bases with no gene match: 7. Per germline, CDR1 LGHNA and CDR2 YNFKEQ. This CDR3 is 16 amino acids long. CDR3 in DNA: TGTGCCAGCAGCCAATCCGGGACAGGGAAAAACAATGAGCAGTTCTTC. Translation: CASSQSGTGKNNEQFF.

This sequence joins TRBV7-9 and TRBJ2-7, with D unresolved. The CDR3 is 13 residues long. CDR1 and CDR2 (germline): SEHNR, FQNEAQ (reference sequence). V dropped 2 bases and J dropped 5 bases, with 10 bases sitting between them. CDR3 sequence: CASSLRGSHEQYF. CDR3 sequence (DNA): TGTGCCAGCAGCTTAAGAGGTTCCCACGAGCAGTACTTC.

J is TRBJ2-1 and V is TRBV9, with 10 bases lining up with TRBD2. Germline assignment: CDR1 SGDLS and CDR2 YYNGEE. J was trimmed by 6 bases and V by 0 bases; bases with no gene match: 3. The CDR3 covers 15 residues. CDR3 nucleotides: TGTGCCAGCAGCGTAGGAGCTAGCGGGGGCAATGAGCAGTTCTTC. Its protein is CASSVGASGGNEQFF.

The chain uses TRBV4-1 and TRBJ2-1, with 7 bases lining up with TRBD1. V dropped 1 base and J dropped 3; count of bases not matched to a gene: 3. This CDR3 has 15 residues. Germline-derived CDR1 and CDR2 are MGHRA and YSYEKL. CDR3: CASSQVTGNYNEQFF. The DNA for the CDR3 is TGCGCCAGCAGCCAAGTGACAGGGAACTACAATGAGCAGTTCTTC.

The rearrangement links TRBV7-3 to TRBJ2-2; weak D call: TRBD2 (5 bases). The CDR3 extends over 15 amino acids. V gave up 5 bases and J gave up 7 bases, with 17 bases separating them. Germline loops: CDR1 SGHTA, CDR2 FQGTGA. The CDR3 DNA sequence: TGTGCCAGCAGCCCCGCATTAGCGTCGGTCGGGGAGCTGTTTTTT. Protein sequence: CASSPALASVGELFF. The variable domain in full, completed from reference TRBV7-3 and TRBJ2-2, reads GAGVSQTPSNKVTEKGKYVELRCDPISGHTALYWYRQSLGQGPEFLIYFQGTGAADDSGLPNDRFFAVRPEGSVSTLKIQRTERGDSAVYLCASSPALASVGELFFGEGSRLTVL.

V usage is TRBV18 and J usage is TRBJ2-7, with 9 nucleotides matching TRBD1. With V trimmed by 4 bases and J by 4 bases, 2 bases remained unmatched. This CDR3 contains 13 residues. Germline loops: CDR1 KGHSH, CDR2 LQKENI. This chain's CDR3 is CASSLDRGYEQYF. Here the CDR3 DNA reads TGTGCCAGCTCACTGGACAGGGGTTACGAGCAGTACTTC.

V gene TRBV4-3 combines with J gene TRBJ2-5, with TRBD2 identical over 14 bases. CDR3 size: 19 residues. Germline trimming cut 4 bases from V and 2 bases from J; bases unmatched to any gene: 12. The germline CDR1 and CDR2 sequences are LGHNA and YSLEER. CDR3 residues: CASSRDPGLAGASQETQYF. DNA of the CDR3: TGCGCCAGCAGCCGAGACCCGGGACTAGCGGGAGCTAGTCAAGAGACCCAGTACTTC.

The rearrangement links TRBV9 to TRBJ1-4, with 9 bases aligning to TRBD1. From germline, CDR1 is SGDLS and CDR2 YYNGEE. J lost 4 bases, V lost 1 base, and 8 bases had no gene match. This CDR3 has 17 residues. The CDR3 spells CASSVSGQGLHNEKLFF. The CDR3 DNA reads as TGTGCCAGCAGCGTAAGCGGACAGGGGTTGCATAATGAAAAACTGTTTTTT.

The chain couples TRBV11-2 to TRBJ2-7, with 9 positions matching TRBD2. CDR3 length equals 15 residues. V gave up 3 bases and J gave up 4 bases; unmatched junction bases: 7. CDR1 is SGHAT, CDR2 FQNNGV, per germline. The CDR3 DNA follows: TGTGCCAGCAGCTTTCGGCTAGCGGGACGGTACGAGCAGTACTTC. Its translation is CASSFRLAGRYEQYF.

V gene TRBV30 combines with J gene TRBJ2-7; the match to TRBD2 covers 7 bases. The CDR3 totals 13 residues. Germline V lookup: CDR1 GTSNPN, CDR2 SVGIG (reference sequence). With 6 bases clipped from V and 2 bases from J, the junction kept 7 bases outside the gene matches. The CDR3 sequence is CACSASGAYEQYF. The DNA of the CDR3 is TGTGCCTGCTCGGCTAGCGGAGCCTACGAGCAGTACTTC.

J is TRBJ1-4 and V is TRBV6-5; 8 bases map to TRBD1. The CDR3 loop spans 16 amino acids. The junction had 11 bases not matched to a gene; V was cut back by 3 bases and J by 8 bases. Germline V gene data show CDR1 as MNHEY and CDR2 as SVGAGI. Written as DNA, the CDR3 is TGTGCCAGCAGTTATCAGGCGCAGGGGGCTCAGGAAAAACTGTTTTTT. Protein product: CASSYQAQGAQEKLFF.

CDR3 protein: CASLNLRLDEQFF. As DNA, the CDR3 is TGTGCCAGCCTAAACTTAAGACTAGATGAGCAGTTCTTC. V is TRBV6-1 and J is TRBJ2-1, with D perhaps matching TRBD2 (6 bases). The CDR3 is 13 residues long. The V and J ends lost 8 bases and 8 bases respectively, with 16 bases between them. Germline assignment: CDR1 MNHNS and CDR2 SASEGT.

The genes are TRBV21-1 and TRBJ2-3; the table gives TRBD1 as D, unverified against the DNA. TRBV21-1 is given as a pseudogene. CDR3 length equals 16 residues. The CDR3 nucleotides read TGTGCCAGCAACAGACAGGGGCGGTTGAGCACAGATACGCAGTATTTT. Its translation: CASNRQGRLSTDTQYF.

The chain links TRBV29-1 to TRBJ2-1; a weak D match, TRBD2 (6 bases). The CDR3 consists of 13 residues. Trimming took off 4 bases at V and 5 bases at J, with 12 bases between the two ends. Per the germline V gene, CDR1 is SQVTM and CDR2 is ANQGSEA. CDR3 in DNA: TGCAGCGTTGGGAGGGGTAGGAACAATGAGCAGTTCTTC. This sequence encodes CSVGRGRNNEQFF.

The chain employs TRBV5-4 and TRBJ2-7; TRBD1 matches at 10 bases. The CDR3 totals 15 residues. V dropped 3 bases and J dropped 5; count of bases not matched to a gene: 8. The germline V gene has CDR1 SGHNT and CDR2 YYREEE (reference sequence). In nucleotides, the CDR3 is TGTGCCAGCAGCTCAGAGGGACAGGGGACCCACGAGCAGTACTTC. This translates into CASSSEGQGTHEQYF.

The chain uses TRBV7-3 and TRBJ2-3; TRBD2 is a possible D gene (6 bases). Between the trimmed V and J ends, which lost 1 base and 5 bases, there was a span of 10 bases. CDR1 SGHTA and CDR2 FQGTGA come from the germline V gene. The CDR3 runs to 14 residues. CDR3 in DNA: TGTGCCAGCAGCTTAAGTCCCGGGGGAGATACGCAGTATTTT. Encoded protein: CASSLSPGGDTQYF.

The CDR3 DNA sequence: TGTGCCAGCAGCTCTACCAGACTAGCGGGAGGGATCTTAGGCAAAAACATTCAGTACTTC. This encodes CASSSTRLAGGILGKNIQYF. The V call is TRBV7-3, the J call TRBJ2-4, with 14 nucleotides matching TRBD2. V gave up 4 bases and J gave up 3 bases; unmatched junction bases: 14. Germline lookup yields CDR1 SGHTA and CDR2 FQGTGA. The CDR3 contains 20 residues.

This chain links TRBV7-9 with TRBJ1-1; 7 bases map to TRBD1. This CDR3 has 13 amino acids. The germline gives CDR1 SEHNR, CDR2 FQNEAQ (reference sequence). V lost 6 bases to trimming and J lost 1 base; unmatched junction nucleotides: 2. The CDR3 DNA reads TGTGCCAGCAGTCGGGACAGGAACACTGAAGCTTTCTTT. It codes for CASSRDRNTEAFF.

The chain couples TRBV15 to TRBJ2-3, with D possibly being TRBD2 (5 bases). V was shortened by 0 bases and J by 2 bases, with 9 bases between the two germline ends. Per germline, CDR1 LNHNV and CDR2 YYDKDF (reference sequence). The CDR3 has 15 residues. CDR3 bases: TGTGCCACCAGCAGAGAAGGAGCGGCCACAGATACGCAGTATTTT. Amino acids: CATSREGAATDTQYF.

The genes are TRBV20-1 and TRBJ2-7; D is possibly TRBD1 (6 bases). Trimming took off 6 bases at V and 4 bases at J, with 10 bases between the two ends. Germline V lookup: CDR1 DFQATT, CDR2 SNEGSKA (reference sequence). The CDR3 length is 11 residues. The CDR3 nucleotides read TGCAGTGCGTTGGGGGCTTACGAGCAGTACTTC. The encoded protein is CSALGAYEQYF.

CDR3 bases: TGTGCCTGTAAAGCCGTAAATGAGCAGTTCTTC. Encoded protein: CACKAVNEQFF. The rearrangement joins TRBV30 to TRBJ2-1, with D unclear. Germline CDR1 GTSNPN, CDR2 SVGIG (reference sequence). The CDR3 contains 11 residues. Trimming took 6 bases from V and 7 from J, leaving 10 bases between them.

This chain connects TRBV14 to TRBJ2-7; 14 bases fit TRBD2. The CDR3 covers 20 residues. Germline-derived CDR1 and CDR2 are SGHDN and FVKESK. With V trimmed by 1 base and J by 0 bases, 11 bases remained unmatched. CDR3 DNA sequence: TGTGCCAGCAGCCAAGTTCCCGGGACTAGCGGGAGCGCAAGCTCCTACGAGCAGTACTTC. Protein sequence: CASSQVPGTSGSASSYEQYF.

CDR3 amino acids: CATSRGTGTSGMHEQYF. In nucleotides, the CDR3 is TGTGCCACCAGCAGGGGGACCGGGACTAGCGGGATGCACGAGCAGTACTTC. The V and J genes are TRBV15 and TRBJ2-7; 13 bases map to TRBD2. The V gene end was trimmed by 3 bases and the J gene end by 5 bases; junction bases not matched to a gene: 10. The CDR3 has 17 residues. Germline V CDR1 and CDR2: LNHNV, YYDKDF (reference sequence).